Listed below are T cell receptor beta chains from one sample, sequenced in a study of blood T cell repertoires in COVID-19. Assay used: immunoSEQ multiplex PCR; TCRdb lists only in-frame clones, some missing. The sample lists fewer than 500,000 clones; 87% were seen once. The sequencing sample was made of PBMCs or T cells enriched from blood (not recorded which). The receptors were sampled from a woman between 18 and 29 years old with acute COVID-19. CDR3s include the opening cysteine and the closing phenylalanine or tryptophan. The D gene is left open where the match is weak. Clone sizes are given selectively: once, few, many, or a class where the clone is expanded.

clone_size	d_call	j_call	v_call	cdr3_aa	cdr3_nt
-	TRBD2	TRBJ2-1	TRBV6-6	CASSSTSGSYNEQFF	TGTGCCAGCAGCTCAACTAGCGGCTCCTACAATGAGCAGTTCTTC
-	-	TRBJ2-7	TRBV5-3	CARSPHRGEGGGYEQYF	TGTGCCAGAAGCCCCCATAGAGGAGAAGGCGGCGGGTACGAGCAGTACTTC
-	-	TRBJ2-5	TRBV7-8	CASIRTAPEGETQYF	TGTGCCAGCATAAGGACTGCCCCAGAGGGAGAGACCCAGTACTTC
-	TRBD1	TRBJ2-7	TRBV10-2	CASSGTGNSYEQYF	TGCGCCAGCAGTGGGACAGGGAACTCCTACGAGCAGTACTTC
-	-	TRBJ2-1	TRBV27	CASSPTVNSPFF	TGTGCCAGCAGTCCCACAGTCAACAGTCCGTTCTTC
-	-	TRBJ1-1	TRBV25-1	CASSEYRGGDNRDTEAFF	TGTGCCAGCAGTGAATACCGCGGGGGGGACAACCGGGACACTGAAGCTTTCTTT
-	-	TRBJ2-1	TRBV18	CASSPRELAHSNEQFF	TGTGCCAGCTCACCAAGAGAGTTAGCGCACTCTAATGAGCAGTTCTTC
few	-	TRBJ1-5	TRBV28	CASITPGDNQPQHF	TGTGCCAGCATCACCCCAGGGGACAATCAGCCCCAGCATTTT
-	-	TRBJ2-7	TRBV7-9	CASSLAAIPYEQYF	TGTGCCAGCAGCTTAGCGGCCATACCCTACGAGCAGTACTTC
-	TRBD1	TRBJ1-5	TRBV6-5	CASSSGGLGNQPQHF	TGTGCCAGCAGCTCAGGGGGCCTGGGCAATCAGCCCCAGCATTTT
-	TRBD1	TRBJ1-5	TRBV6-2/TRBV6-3	CASSQQGNSNQPQHF	TGTGCCAGCAGCCAACAGGGGAATAGCAATCAGCCCCAGCATTTT
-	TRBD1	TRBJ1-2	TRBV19	CASTRRDRNYGYTF	TGTGCCAGTACCAGGCGGGACAGGAACTATGGCTACACCTTC
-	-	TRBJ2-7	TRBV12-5	CASQAGNHEQYF	TGTGCTAGTCAAGCAGGTAACCACGAGCAGTACTTC
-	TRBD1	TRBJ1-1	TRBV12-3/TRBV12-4	CASSRTGEAFF	TGTGCCAGCAGTAGGACAGGAGAAGCTTTCTTT
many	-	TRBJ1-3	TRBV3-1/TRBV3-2	CASSQVGTQGNTIYF	TGTGCCAGCAGCCAAGTTGGGACACAAGGAAACACCATATATTTT
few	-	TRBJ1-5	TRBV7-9	CASSRQGNQPQHF	TGTGCCAGCAGCCGACAGGGCAATCAGCCCCAGCATTTT
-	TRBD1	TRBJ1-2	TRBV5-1	CASRGQENYGYTF	TGCGCCAGTCGTGGACAGGAGAACTATGGCTACACCTTC
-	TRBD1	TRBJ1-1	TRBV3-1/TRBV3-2	CASSRDRVNTEAFF	TGTGCCAGCAGCCGGGACAGGGTGAACACTGAAGCTTTCTTT
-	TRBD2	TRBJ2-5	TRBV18	CASSPPGLPQETQYF	TGTGCCAGCTCACCACCGGGACTACCCCAAGAGACCCAGTACTTC
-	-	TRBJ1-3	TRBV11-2	CASSLWPETGNTIYF	TGTGCCAGCAGCTTATGGCCAGAAACTGGAAACACCATATATTTT
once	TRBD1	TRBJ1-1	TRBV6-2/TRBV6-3	CASSYQGARTEAFF	TGTGCCAGCAGTTACCAGGGGGCTCGGACTGAAGCTTTCTTT
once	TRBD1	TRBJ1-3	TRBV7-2	CASSLGGDRERDGNTIYF	TGTGCCAGCAGCTTAGGAGGGGACAGGGAAAGGGATGGAAACACCATATATTTT
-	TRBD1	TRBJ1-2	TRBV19	CASSIRTGKDGYTF	TGTGCCAGTAGTATCAGGACAGGGAAGGACGGCTACACCTTC
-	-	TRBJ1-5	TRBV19	CASSSGRSNQPQHF	TGTGCCAGTAGTAGCGGTAGAAGCAATCAGCCCCAGCATTTT
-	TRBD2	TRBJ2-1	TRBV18	CASSPSWREGMDEQFF	TGTGCCAGCTCACCATCGTGGCGGGAGGGTATGGATGAGCAGTTCTTC
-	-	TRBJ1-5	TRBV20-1	CSASGPTGSNQPQHF	TGCAGTGCTAGTGGGCCTACCGGGAGCAATCAGCCCCAGCATTTT
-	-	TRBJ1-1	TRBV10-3	CAISESRAEAFF	TGTGCCATCAGTGAGTCTCGGGCTGAAGCTTTCTTT
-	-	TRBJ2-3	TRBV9	CASGEGGDTQYF	TGTGCCAGCGGGGAGGGGGGAGATACGCAGTATTTT
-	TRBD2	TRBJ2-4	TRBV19	CASSISGGRDIQYF	TGTGCCAGTAGTATCTCGGGAGGGCGGGACATTCAGTACTTC
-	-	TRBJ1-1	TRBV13	CASSLPRGGDTEAFF	TGTGCCAGCAGCTTACCGAGAGGGGGGGACACTGAAGCTTTCTTT
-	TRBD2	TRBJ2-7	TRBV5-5	CASSLNGGASEQYF	TGTGCCAGCAGCTTGAACGGGGGGGCCAGCGAGCAGTACTTC
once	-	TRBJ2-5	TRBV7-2	CASSPVPGETQYF	TGTGCCAGCAGCCCGGTCCCAGGGGAGACCCAGTACTTC
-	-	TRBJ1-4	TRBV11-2	CASSLVAQGRGTNEKLFF	TGTGCCAGCAGCTTAGTTGCACAGGGCAGAGGAACTAATGAAAAACTGTTTTTT
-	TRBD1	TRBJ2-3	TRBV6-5	CASIMGQGADTQYF	TGTGCCAGCATAATGGGACAGGGGGCAGATACGCAGTATTTT
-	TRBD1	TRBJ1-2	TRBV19	CASSLPGQTYYGYTF	TGTGCCAGTAGTCTACCGGGACAGACTTACTATGGCTACACCTTC
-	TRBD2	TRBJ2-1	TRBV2	CASRLMTSGGADEQFF	TGTGCCAGCAGGCTCATGACTAGCGGGGGGGCCGATGAGCAGTTCTTC
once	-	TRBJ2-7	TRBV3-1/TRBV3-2	CASSQEYSYEQYF	TGTGCCAGCAGCCAAGAGTACTCCTACGAGCAGTACTTC
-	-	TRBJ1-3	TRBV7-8	CASSPRAYRTTSGNTIYF	TGTGCCAGCAGCCCCCGGGCTTACAGGACAACCTCTGGAAACACCATATATTTT
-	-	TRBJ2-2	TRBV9	CASSPNTGELFF	TGTGCCAGCAGCCCCAATACCGGGGAGCTGTTTTTT
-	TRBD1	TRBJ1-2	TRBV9	CASSPRGGQGKYGYTF	TGTGCCAGCAGCCCTCGTGGGGGACAGGGAAAGTATGGCTACACCTTC
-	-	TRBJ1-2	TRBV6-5	CASRKQGFGYTF	TGTGCCAGCCGAAAACAGGGTTTCGGCTACACCTTC
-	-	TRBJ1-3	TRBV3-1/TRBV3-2	CASRLNSGNTIYF	TGTGCCAGCAGACTTAACTCTGGAAACACCATATATTTT
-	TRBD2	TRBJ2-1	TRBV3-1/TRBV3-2	CASSQALAGAWNEQFF	TGTGCCAGCAGCCAAGCACTAGCGGGAGCTTGGAATGAGCAGTTCTTC
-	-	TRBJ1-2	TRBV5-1	CASSSGNLDGYTF	TGCGCCAGCAGCTCCGGGAATCTGGATGGCTACACCTTC
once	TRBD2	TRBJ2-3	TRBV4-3	CASSQDQELAASDTQYF	TGCGCCAGCAGCCAAGATCAGGAGCTAGCGGCCTCAGATACGCAGTATTTT
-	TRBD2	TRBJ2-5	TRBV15	CATSRDPGGRRETQYF	TGTGCCACCAGCAGAGATCCGGGGGGACGTAGGGAGACCCAGTACTTC
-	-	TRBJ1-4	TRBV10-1	CASAATQIPATNEKLFF	TGCGCCAGCGCCGCTACCCAAATCCCTGCAACTAATGAAAAACTGTTTTTT
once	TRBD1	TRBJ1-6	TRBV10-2	CASSTGTGVGNSPLHF	TGCGCCAGCAGTACCGGGACAGGGGTCGGTAATTCACCCCTCCACTTT
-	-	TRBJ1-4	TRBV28	CASSDRNEKLFF	TGTGCCAGCAGTGACAGAAATGAAAAACTGTTTTTT
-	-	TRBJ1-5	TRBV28	CASSPISEGDQPQHF	TGTGCCAGCAGCCCAATAAGTGAGGGAGATCAGCCCCAGCATTTT
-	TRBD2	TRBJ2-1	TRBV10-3	CATMGGNTYNEQFF	TGTGCCACAATGGGGGGGAACACCTACAATGAGCAGTTCTTC
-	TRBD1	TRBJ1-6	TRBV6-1	CASSENPGQNSPLHF	TGTGCCAGCAGTGAAAACCCGGGACAGAATTCACCCCTCCACTTT
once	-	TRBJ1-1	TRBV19	CASSPTAGVNTEAFF	TGTGCCAGTAGTCCAACCGCAGGGGTGAACACTGAAGCTTTCTTT
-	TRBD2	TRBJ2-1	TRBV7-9	CASSTPRAGGSSSYNEQFF	TGTGCCAGCAGCACCCCGCGGGCGGGGGGTTCCAGCTCCTACAATGAGCAGTTCTTC
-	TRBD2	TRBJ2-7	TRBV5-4	CASSYGTSGSYEQYF	TGTGCCAGCAGCTATGGGACTAGCGGGAGTTACGAGCAGTACTTC